This T cell receptor (beta chain) was retrieved from a study of T cell repertoires in cytomegalovirus infection. Study context: TCR beta signatures that were public indicated CMV infection and matching HLA type.

Study findings and constraints: Cumulative frequency (of public TCR beta family members) identified carriers of CMV plus the relevant HLA. CMV-specific TCR beta clonotypes restricted by HLA-C dominated the ex vivo response.

TCRdb fed the reads into MiXCR, producing one record per CDR3 protein. The sample yields fewer than 150,000 distinct CDR3 sequences, under 35% seen once. On this clonotype itself: Its antigen is as yet unknown.

CDR1 is MNHEY, CDR2 SMNVEV, per germline (reference sequence). This CDR3 comprises 15 residues. V gave up 4 bases and J gave up 7 bases; unmatched junction bases: 13. The sequence derives from a human donor in good health (CMV status not recorded). Some clones in this sample may be carry-over from other donors' samples. V and J are TRBV27 and TRBJ2-7; 7 positions agree with TRBD1. The sample in question was CD8+ T cells from cultured PBMCs, obtained from culture after CMV antigen stimulation. This chain's CDR3 is CASSSLTGPIEEQYF. Here the CDR3 DNA reads TGTGCCAGCAGTTCCCTGACAGGGCCCATTGAAGAGCAGTACTTC.